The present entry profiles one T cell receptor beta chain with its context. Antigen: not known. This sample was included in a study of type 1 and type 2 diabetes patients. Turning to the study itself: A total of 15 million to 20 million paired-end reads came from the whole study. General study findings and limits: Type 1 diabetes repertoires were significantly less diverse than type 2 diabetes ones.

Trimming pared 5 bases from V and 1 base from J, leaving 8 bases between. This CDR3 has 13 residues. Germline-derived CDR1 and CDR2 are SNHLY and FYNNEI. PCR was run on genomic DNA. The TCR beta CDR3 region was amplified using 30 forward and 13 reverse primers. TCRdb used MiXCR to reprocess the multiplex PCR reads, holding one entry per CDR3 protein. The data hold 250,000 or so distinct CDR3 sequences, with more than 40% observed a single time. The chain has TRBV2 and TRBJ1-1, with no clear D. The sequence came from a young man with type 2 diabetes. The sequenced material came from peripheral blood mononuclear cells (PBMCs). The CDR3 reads CASSKHRNTEAFF. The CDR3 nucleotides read TGTGCCAGCAGTAAACACCGGAACACTGAAGCTTTCTTT.